This T cell receptor beta chain was obtained from a study of cytomegalovirus exposure and HLA in healthy donors. General study points: While the bulk of TCR sequences proved rare, some public TCRs turned up in many donors. Researchers counted around 160 TCR beta chains as cytomegalovirus-associated. Clonal expansion was found to be greater in HLA-associated TCR beta chains than in equally common others in a later analysis.

PCR was performed using 60 Vbeta and 13 Jbeta primers. Profiling relied on immunoSEQ multiplex PCR, and the TCRdb table lists in-frame clones only, not all of them. Seen here are about 100,000 clones, more than 75% observed once, and the top ten hold less than 3.5%. Points on this clone: Antigen specificity is unknown.

With V trimmed by 3 bases and J by 5 bases, 9 bases remained unmatched. The length of the CDR3 is 14 residues. Germline CDR1 reads GTSNPN; CDR2 reads SVGIG (reference sequence). This TCR came from a man under 40 in good health and CMV-seropositive. The chain carries TRBV30 and TRBJ1-1; the match to TRBD1 covers 7 bases. The specimen sequenced was PBMCs. The CDR3 is CAWSTQGFWTEAFF. The DNA for the CDR3 is TGTGCCTGGAGCACACAGGGGTTTTGGACTGAAGCTTTCTTT. Full variable domain (remainder filled in from reference TRBV30 and TRBJ1-1): SQTIHQWPATLVQPVGSPLSLECTVEGTSNPNLYWYRQAAGRGLQLLFYSVGIGQISSEVPQNLSASRPQDRQFILSSKKLLLSDSGFYLCAWSTQGFWTEAFFGQGTRLTVV.